One sample yielded the 17 T cell receptor beta chains listed below, sequenced in a study of blood T cell repertoires in COVID-19. Sequencing was performed with immunoSEQ multiplex PCR; in TCRdb, only in-frame clones are kept and a portion is missing. The sample contains fewer than 200,000 clones, over 80% of which appear only once. Sequencing was performed on PBMCs or T cells enriched from blood (not recorded which). These receptors all stem from a woman aged 45 to 65 who had recovered from COVID-19.

This sequence joins TRBV5-1 and TRBJ2-2; D gene unclear. Per the germline V gene, CDR1 is SGHRS and CDR2 is YFSETQ. The CDR3 has 15 amino acids. Trimming took 0 bases from V and 0 from J, leaving 6 bases between them. CDR3 sequence (DNA): TGCGCCAGCAGCTTGGTGCAGTCGAACACCGGGGAGCTGTTTTTT. Protein sequence: CASSLVQSNTGELFF. Together with reference TRBV5-1 and TRBJ2-2, the CDR3 gives the full variable domain: KAGVTQTPRYLIKTRGQQVTLSCSPISGHRSVSWYQQTPGQGLQFLFEYFSETQRNKGNFPGRFSGRQFSNSRSEMNVSTLELGDSALYLCASSLVQSNTGELFFGEGSRLTVL.

The chain has TRBV28 and TRBJ1-4, with unresolved D. The CDR3 covers 15 residues. Trimming shortened V by 2 bases and J by 0 bases, and 7 bases separated the two germline ends. Germline values: CDR1 MDHEN, CDR2 SYDVKM. The CDR3 sequence: CASSLMETTNEKLFF. For the CDR3, the DNA is TGTGCCAGCAGTTTAATGGAGACAACTAATGAAAAACTGTTTTTT.

V usage is TRBV30 and J usage is TRBJ1-4, with D uncertain. The CDR3 loop spans 14 amino acids. In germline, CDR1 is GTSNPN, CDR2 SVGIG (reference sequence). V was pared by 3 bases and J by 7 bases, with 15 bases between. The CDR3 DNA reads as TGTGCCTGGAGAGATAGGAGAAGGAGTGAAAAACTGTTTTTT. This translates into CAWRDRRRSEKLFF.

The chain recombines TRBV29-1 with TRBJ2-1, with TRBD2 as a possible D gene (6 bases). The CDR3 is made up of 14 amino acids. Germline lookup yields CDR1 SQVTM and CDR2 ANQGSEA. Between the trimmed V and J ends, which lost 7 bases and 7 bases, there was a span of 20 bases. In DNA, the CDR3 is TGCAGCGCTACTCGGGCGGAGGCGGGGAATGAGCAGTTCTTC. Protein: CSATRAEAGNEQFF.

J is TRBJ2-1 and V is TRBV18; the D gene is possibly TRBD2 (6 bases). The germline gives CDR1 KGHSH, CDR2 LQKENI. Between the trimmed V and J ends, which lost 5 bases and 8 bases, there was a span of 7 bases. CDR3 length equals 11 residues. CDR3 residues: CASSTGDEQFF. The CDR3 DNA reads as TGTGCCAGCTCAACGGGGGATGAGCAGTTCTTC. The entire variable domain, with the rest obtained from reference TRBV18 and TRBJ2-1, is as follows: NAGVMQNPRHLVRRRGQEARLRCSPMKGHSHVYWYRQLPEEGLKFMVYLQKENIIDESGMPKERFSAEFPKEGPSILRIQQVVRGDSAAYFCASSTGDEQFFGPGTRLTVL.

In this sample, this clone turned up a few times. This rearrangement joins TRBV19 to TRBJ2-2; D uncertain. CDR1 LNHDA and CDR2 SQIVND come from the germline V gene (reference sequence). The ends were cut back, 7 bases at V and 3 bases at J, with 15 bases in the middle. The CDR3 runs to 15 residues. CDR3 amino acids: CASIAPVPYTGELFF. The CDR3 nucleotides are TGTGCCAGTATAGCTCCAGTCCCCTACACCGGGGAGCTGTTTTTT.

As to this clone: Other DNA sequences in this specimen translate into the identical CDR3. The CDR3 DNA is TGTGCCAGCACACAGGGAAATTCACCCCTCCACTTT. Its protein product is CASTQGNSPLHF. J is TRBJ1-6 and V is TRBV6-5, with a tentative D call TRBD1 (6 bases). V lost 7 bases and J lost 7, with 8 bases in between. CDR1 and CDR2 from the germline V gene are MNHEY and SVGAGI. The CDR3 length is 12 residues.

In its sample, this clone was seen once. The chain carries TRBV10-2 and TRBJ1-1; D is possibly TRBD1 (6 bases). V was trimmed by 5 bases and J by 5 bases, leaving 15 bases between them. The CDR3 spans 14 residues. Germline CDR1 and CDR2: WSHSY and SAAADI. CDR3 nucleotides: TGCGCCAGCAGTACCGGGACACACGCGACTGAAGCTTTCTTT. Its translation is CASSTGTHATEAFF.

The rearrangement links TRBV18 to TRBJ1-6, with TRBD1 as a possible D gene (6 bases). The CDR3 spans 13 residues. Germline V gene sequence: CDR1 KGHSH, CDR2 LQKENI. Between the trimmed V and J ends, which lost 5 bases and 8 bases, there was a span of 10 bases. The CDR3 loop is CASSAGVDSPLHF. The CDR3 DNA sequence: TGTGCCAGCTCAGCAGGGGTGGATTCACCCCTCCACTTT. Full variable domain (remainder filled in from reference TRBV18 and TRBJ1-6): NAGVMQNPRHLVRRRGQEARLRCSPMKGHSHVYWYRQLPEEGLKFMVYLQKENIIDESGMPKERFSAEFPKEGPSILRIQQVVRGDSAAYFCASSAGVDSPLHFGNGTRLTVT.

The chain uses TRBV19 and TRBJ2-7, with 7 bases identical to TRBD1. The CDR3 is 13 residues long. The germline V gene encodes CDR1 LNHDA and CDR2 SQIVND (reference sequence). Trimming cost V 2 bases and J 6 bases; bases outside gene matches: 4. The CDR3 region has the DNA TGTGCCAGTAGTATACGGACAGGCACCGAGCAGTACGTC. Amino acids: CASSIRTGTEQYV.

The V gene is TRBV21-1, the J gene TRBJ2-1; the table gives TRBD2 as D, unverified against the DNA. TRBV21-1 is shown as a pseudogene. The CDR3 runs to 11 residues. The CDR3 loop reads CASPTGEEQFF. CDR3 DNA: TGTGCCAGCCCGACGGGGGAGGAGCAGTTCTTC.

Details on this clone: At one end the junction does not follow the germline gene, possibly because of a read error. The rearrangement uses TRBV7-7 and TRBJ2-3; D remains unclear. Germline V gene data show CDR1 as SSHAT and CDR2 as FNYEAQ (reference sequence). This CDR3 has 12 amino acids. CDR3 bases: TGTGCTAGCAGCAACTTCTTGGATACGCAGTATTTT. It encodes CASSNFLDTQYF.

The V call is TRBV7-9, the J call TRBJ1-5; D gene unclear. V was pared by 5 bases and J by 6 bases, with 11 bases between. CDR3 length: 13 amino acids. The V gene's germline CDR1 is SEHNR and CDR2 FQNEAQ (reference sequence). CDR3 residues: CASSGSYGQPQHF. Written as DNA, the CDR3 is TGTGCCAGCAGCGGGAGTTACGGTCAGCCCCAGCATTTT.

J is TRBJ2-2 and V is TRBV6-4; TRBD1 agrees at 7 bases. Germline V gene data show CDR1 as MRHNA and CDR2 as SNTAGT. CDR3 length: 13 amino acids. Trimming took 10 bases from V and 5 from J; bases not matched to a gene: 7. This CDR3 is CAIQGEGTGELFF. CDR3 nucleotide sequence: TGTGCCATCCAGGGGGAAGGGACCGGGGAGCTGTTTTTT.

This sequence joins TRBV11-2 and TRBJ2-3; 7 bases line up with TRBD1. Germline loops: CDR1 SGHAT, CDR2 FQNNGV. This CDR3 is built from 16 residues. The V gene end was trimmed by 1 base and the J gene end by 3 bases; junction bases not matched to a gene: 7. Here the CDR3 reads CASSLATGERTDTQYF. The CDR3 bases are TGTGCCAGCAGCTTAGCAACAGGGGAGAGGACAGATACGCAGTATTTT.

This clone was detected only once. The chain has TRBV10-3 and TRBJ2-5; D might be TRBD2 (5 bases). The CDR3 spans 11 residues. Germline loops: CDR1 ENHRY, CDR2 SYGVKD. The germline V and J ends were trimmed by 10 bases and 2 bases, with 8 bases remaining between them. CDR3 bases: TGTGCCACGGGATCGCAAGAGACCCAGTACTTC. This sequence encodes CATGSQETQYF.

The J gene is TRBJ2-5, the V gene TRBV3-1 (or the pseudogene TRBV3-2); 8 positions agree with TRBD1. This CDR3 comprises 15 residues. With 4 bases clipped from V and 3 bases from J, the junction kept 7 bases outside the gene matches. The germline V gene has CDR1 LGHDT and CDR2 YNNKEL (reference sequence). The CDR3 nucleotides are TGTGCCAGCAGCCGACTCAGGGGGCAGGAAGAGACCCAGTACTTC. Protein sequence: CASSRLRGQEETQYF.